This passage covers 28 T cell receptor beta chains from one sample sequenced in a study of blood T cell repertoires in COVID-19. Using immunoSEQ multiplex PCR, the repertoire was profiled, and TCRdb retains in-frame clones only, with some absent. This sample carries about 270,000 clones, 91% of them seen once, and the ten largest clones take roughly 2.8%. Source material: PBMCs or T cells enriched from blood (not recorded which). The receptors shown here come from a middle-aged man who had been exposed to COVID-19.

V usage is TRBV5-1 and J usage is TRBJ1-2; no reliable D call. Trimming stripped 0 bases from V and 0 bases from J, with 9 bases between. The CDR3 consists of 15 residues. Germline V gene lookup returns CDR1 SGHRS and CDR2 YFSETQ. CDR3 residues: CASSLGPGSNYGYTF. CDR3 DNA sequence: TGCGCCAGCAGCTTGGGGCCGGGGTCTAACTATGGCTACACCTTC. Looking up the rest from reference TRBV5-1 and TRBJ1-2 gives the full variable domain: KAGVTQTPRYLIKTRGQQVTLSCSPISGHRSVSWYQQTPGQGLQFLFEYFSETQRNKGNFPGRFSGRQFSNSRSEMNVSTLELGDSALYLCASSLGPGSNYGYTFGSGTRLTVV.

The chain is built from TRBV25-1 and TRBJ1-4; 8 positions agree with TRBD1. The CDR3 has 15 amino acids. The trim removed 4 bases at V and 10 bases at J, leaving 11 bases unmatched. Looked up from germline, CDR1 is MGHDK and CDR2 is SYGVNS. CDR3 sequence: CASSAAGQGAPKLFF. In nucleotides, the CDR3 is TGTGCCAGCAGTGCCGCCGGACAGGGTGCCCCAAAACTGTTTTTT.

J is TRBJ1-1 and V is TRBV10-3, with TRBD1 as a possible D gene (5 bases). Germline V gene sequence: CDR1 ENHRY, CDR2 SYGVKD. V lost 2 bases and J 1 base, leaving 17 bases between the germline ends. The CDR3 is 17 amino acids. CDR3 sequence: CAISEPLTNQGNTEAFF. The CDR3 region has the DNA TGTGCCATCAGTGAGCCCCTCACCAATCAGGGGAACACTGAAGCTTTCTTT.

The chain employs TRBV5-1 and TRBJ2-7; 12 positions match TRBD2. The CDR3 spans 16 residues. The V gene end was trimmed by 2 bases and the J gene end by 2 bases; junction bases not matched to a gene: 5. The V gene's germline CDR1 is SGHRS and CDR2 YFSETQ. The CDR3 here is CASSLRLAGDPYEQYF. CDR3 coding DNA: TGCGCCAGCAGCTTAAGACTAGCGGGAGATCCCTACGAGCAGTACTTC.

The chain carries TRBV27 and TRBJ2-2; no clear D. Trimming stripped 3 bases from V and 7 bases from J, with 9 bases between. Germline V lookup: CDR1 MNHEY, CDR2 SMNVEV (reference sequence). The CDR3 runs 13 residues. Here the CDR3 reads CASSLVLGGELFF. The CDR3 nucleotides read TGTGCCAGCAGTTTGGTACTCGGCGGGGAGCTGTTTTTT.

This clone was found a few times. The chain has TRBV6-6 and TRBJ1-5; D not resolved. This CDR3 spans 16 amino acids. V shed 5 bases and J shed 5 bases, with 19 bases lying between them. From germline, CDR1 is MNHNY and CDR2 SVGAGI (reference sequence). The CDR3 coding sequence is TGTGCCAGCAGTACGCTACAAACGGGTTCGGATCAGCCCCAGCATTTT. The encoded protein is CASSTLQTGSDQPQHF.

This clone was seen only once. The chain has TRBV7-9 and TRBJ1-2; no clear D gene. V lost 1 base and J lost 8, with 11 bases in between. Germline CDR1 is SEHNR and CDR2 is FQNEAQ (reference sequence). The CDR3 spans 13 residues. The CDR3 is CASSLVSGNGYTF. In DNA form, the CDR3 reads TGTGCCAGCAGCTTAGTCTCGGGAAACGGCTACACCTTC.

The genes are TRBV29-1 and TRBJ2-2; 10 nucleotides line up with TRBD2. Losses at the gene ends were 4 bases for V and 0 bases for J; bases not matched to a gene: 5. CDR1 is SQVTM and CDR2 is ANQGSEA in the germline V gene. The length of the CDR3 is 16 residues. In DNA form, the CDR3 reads TGCAGCGTTGTTGGTAGCGGGAGGCCGAACACCGGGGAGCTGTTTTTT. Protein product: CSVVGSGRPNTGELFF.

For the CDR3, the DNA is TGTGCCAGCAGTAAGGACAGTCGCCAAGAGACCCAGTACTTC. This translates into CASSKDSRQETQYF. The rearrangement uses TRBV2 and TRBJ2-5; TRBD1 might be the D (6 bases). This CDR3 contains 14 residues. CDR1 is SNHLY, CDR2 FYNNEI, per germline. With 5 bases removed from V and 1 base from J, the gap between germline ends came to 11 bases.

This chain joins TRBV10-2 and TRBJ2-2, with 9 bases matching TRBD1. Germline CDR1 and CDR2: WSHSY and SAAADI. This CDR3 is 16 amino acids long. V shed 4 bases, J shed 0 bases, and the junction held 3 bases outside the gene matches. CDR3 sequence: CASSADRGTNTGELFF. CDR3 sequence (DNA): TGCGCCAGCAGTGCCGACAGGGGGACGAACACCGGGGAGCTGTTTTTT.

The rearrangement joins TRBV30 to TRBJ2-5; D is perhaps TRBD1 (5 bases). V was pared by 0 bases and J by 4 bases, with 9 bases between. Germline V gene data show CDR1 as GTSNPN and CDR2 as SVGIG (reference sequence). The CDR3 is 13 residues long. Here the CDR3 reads CAWSVQGAETQYF. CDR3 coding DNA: TGTGCCTGGAGTGTACAAGGGGCAGAGACCCAGTACTTC.

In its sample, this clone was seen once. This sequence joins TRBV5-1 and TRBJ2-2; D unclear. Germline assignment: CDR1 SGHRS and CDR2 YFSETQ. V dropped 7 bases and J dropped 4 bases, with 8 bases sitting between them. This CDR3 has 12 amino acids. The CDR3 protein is CASLEFTGELFF. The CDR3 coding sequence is TGCGCCAGCCTGGAGTTCACCGGGGAGCTGTTTTTT.

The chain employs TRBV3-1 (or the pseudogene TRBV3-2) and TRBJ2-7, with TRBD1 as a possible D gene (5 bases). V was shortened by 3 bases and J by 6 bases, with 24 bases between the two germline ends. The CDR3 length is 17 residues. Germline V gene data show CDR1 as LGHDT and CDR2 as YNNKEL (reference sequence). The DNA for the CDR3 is TGTGCCAGCAGCCATCTCTTTAGTAGGGGCAGGGCCTCCGAGCAGTACTTC. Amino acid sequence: CASSHLFSRGRASEQYF.

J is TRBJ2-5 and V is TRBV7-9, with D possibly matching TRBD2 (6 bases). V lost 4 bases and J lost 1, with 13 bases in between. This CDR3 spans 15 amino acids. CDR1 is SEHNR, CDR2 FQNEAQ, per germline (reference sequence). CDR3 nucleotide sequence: TGTGCCAGCAGCTCCCATCGGGAGACCCAAGAGACCCAGTACTTC. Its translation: CASSSHRETQETQYF.

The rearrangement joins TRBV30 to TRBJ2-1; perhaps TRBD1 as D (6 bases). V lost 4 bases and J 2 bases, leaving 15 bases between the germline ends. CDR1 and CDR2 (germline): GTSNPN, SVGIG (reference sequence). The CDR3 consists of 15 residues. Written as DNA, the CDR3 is TGTGCCTGGACCCCAGGCTGGGACACCTACAATGAGCAGTTCTTC. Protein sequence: CAWTPGWDTYNEQFF.

The DNA of the CDR3 is TGTGCCACCAGCGGGAGACAGGGTCTCACGCCCCAGCATTTT. This sequence encodes CATSGRQGLTPQHF. The gene calls are TRBV15 and TRBJ1-5; 7 nucleotides align to TRBD1. The germline V gene has CDR1 LNHNV and CDR2 YYDKDF (reference sequence). The V and J ends lost 5 bases and 9 bases, in that order; junction bases with no gene match: 10. The CDR3 extends over 14 amino acids.

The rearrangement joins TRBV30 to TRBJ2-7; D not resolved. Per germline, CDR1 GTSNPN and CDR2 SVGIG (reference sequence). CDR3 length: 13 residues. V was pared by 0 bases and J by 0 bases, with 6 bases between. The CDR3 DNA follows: TGTGCCTGGAGTGTAGCTAGCTCCTACGAGCAGTACTTC. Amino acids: CAWSVASSYEQYF.

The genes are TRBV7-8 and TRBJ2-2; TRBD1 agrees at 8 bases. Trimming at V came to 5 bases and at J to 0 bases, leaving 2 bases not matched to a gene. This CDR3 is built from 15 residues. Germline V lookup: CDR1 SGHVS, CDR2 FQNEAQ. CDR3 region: CASSKQGANTGELFF. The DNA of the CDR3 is TGTGCCAGCAGCAAACAGGGGGCGAACACCGGGGAGCTGTTTTTT.

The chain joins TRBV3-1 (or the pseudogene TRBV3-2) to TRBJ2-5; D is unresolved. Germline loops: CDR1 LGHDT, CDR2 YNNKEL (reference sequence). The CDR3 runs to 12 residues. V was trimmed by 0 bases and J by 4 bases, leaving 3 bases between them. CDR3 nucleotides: TGTGCCAGCAGCCAAGATCGAGAGACCCAGTACTTC. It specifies CASSQDRETQYF.

As DNA, the CDR3 is TGTGCCAGCAGTTTCAGGGCCCCGGGCACCGGGGAGCTGTTTTTT. The encoded protein is CASSFRAPGTGELFF. The chain carries TRBV28 and TRBJ2-2, with a possible D match to TRBD1 (5 bases). Germline-derived CDR1 and CDR2 are MDHEN and SYDVKM. This CDR3 has 15 amino acids. Trimming removed 3 bases from V and 4 bases from J, with 12 bases in between.

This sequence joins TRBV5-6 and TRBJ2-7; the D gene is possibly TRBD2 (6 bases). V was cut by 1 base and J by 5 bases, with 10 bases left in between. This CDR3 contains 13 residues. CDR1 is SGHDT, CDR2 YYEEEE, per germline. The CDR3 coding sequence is TGTGCCAGCAGCTTGCCCCCGGGGGACGAGCAGTACTTC. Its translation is CASSLPPGDEQYF.

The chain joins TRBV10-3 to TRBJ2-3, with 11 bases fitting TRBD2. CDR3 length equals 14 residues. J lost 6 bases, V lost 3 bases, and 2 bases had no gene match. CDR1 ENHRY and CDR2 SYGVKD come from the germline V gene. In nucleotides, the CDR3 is TGTGCCATCAGTGAAAGGACTAGCGGGGATACGCAGTATTTT. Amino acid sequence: CAISERTSGDTQYF.

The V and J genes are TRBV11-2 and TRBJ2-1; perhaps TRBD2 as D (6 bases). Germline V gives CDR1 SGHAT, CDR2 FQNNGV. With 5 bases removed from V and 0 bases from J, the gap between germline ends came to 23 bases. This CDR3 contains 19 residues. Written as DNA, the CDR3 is TGTGCCAGCAGCCCAGATTTTTTTGCGGGACCCCGCTCCTACAATGAGCAGTTCTTC. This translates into CASSPDFFAGPRSYNEQFF.

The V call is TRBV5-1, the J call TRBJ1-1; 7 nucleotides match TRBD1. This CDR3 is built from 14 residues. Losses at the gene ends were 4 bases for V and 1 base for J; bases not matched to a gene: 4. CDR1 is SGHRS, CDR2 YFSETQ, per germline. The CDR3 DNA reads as TGCGCCAGCAGCGGGGGACAGACGAACACTGAAGCTTTCTTT. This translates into CASSGGQTNTEAFF.

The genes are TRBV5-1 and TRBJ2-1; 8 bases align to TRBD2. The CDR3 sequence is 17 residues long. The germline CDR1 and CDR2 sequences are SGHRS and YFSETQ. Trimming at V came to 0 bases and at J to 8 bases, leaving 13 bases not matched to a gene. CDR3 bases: TGCGCCAGCAGCTTGGTGGTGGGCTGGCGGGAGGTCCATGAGCAGTTCTTC. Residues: CASSLVVGWREVHEQFF.

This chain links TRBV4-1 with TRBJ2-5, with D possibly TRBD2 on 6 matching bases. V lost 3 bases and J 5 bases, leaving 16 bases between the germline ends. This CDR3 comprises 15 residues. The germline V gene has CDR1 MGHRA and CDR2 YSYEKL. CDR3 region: CASSHLGTSRETQYF. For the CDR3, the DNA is TGCGCCAGCAGCCACCTCGGGACTTCGCGGGAGACCCAGTACTTC.

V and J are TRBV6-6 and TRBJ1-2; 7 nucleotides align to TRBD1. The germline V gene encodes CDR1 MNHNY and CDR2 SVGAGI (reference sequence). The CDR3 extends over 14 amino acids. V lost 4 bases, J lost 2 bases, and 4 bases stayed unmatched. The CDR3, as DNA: TGTGCCAGCAGTTTTTGGGACAGAAACTATGGCTACACCTTC. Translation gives CASSFWDRNYGYTF.

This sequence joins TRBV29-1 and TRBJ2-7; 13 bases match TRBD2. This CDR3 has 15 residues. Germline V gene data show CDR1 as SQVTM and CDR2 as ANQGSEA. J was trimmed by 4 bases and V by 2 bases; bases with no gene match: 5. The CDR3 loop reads CSVELLLAGGYEQYF. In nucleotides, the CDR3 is TGCAGCGTTGAACTCCTACTAGCGGGAGGGTACGAGCAGTACTTC.